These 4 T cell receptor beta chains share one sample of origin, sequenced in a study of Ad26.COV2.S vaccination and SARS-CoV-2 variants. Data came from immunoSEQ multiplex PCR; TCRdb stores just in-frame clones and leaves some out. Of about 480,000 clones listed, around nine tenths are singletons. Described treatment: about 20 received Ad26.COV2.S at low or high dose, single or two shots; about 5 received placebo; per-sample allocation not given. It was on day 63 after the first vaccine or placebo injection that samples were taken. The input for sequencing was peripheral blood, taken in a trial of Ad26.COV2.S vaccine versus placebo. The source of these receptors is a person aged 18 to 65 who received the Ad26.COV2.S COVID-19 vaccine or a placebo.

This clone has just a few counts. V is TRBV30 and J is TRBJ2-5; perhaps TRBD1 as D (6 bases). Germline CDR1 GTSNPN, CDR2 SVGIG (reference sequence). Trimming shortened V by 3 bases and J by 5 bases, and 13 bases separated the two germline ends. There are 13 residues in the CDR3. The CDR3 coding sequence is TGTGCCTGGAGGTACTTGGGGGCGGAGACCCAGTACTTC. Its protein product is CAWRYLGAETQYF. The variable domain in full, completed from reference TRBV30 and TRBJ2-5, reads SQTIHQWPATLVQPVGSPLSLECTVEGTSNPNLYWYRQAAGRGLQLLFYSVGIGQISSEVPQNLSASRPQDRQFILSSKKLLLSDSGFYLCAWRYLGAETQYFGPGTRLLVL.

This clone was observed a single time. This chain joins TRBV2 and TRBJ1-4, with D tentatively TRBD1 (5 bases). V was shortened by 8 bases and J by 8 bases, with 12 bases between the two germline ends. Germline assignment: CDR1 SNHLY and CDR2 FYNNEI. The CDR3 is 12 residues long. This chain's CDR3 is CASDGGWEKLFF. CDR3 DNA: TGTGCCAGCGATGGGGGATGGGAAAAACTGTTTTTT.

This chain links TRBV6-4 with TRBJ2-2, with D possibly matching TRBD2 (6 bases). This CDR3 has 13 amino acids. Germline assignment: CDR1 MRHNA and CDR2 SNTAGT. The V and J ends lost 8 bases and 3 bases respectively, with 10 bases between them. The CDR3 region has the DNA TGTGCCAGCGCTTCGGGGGACACCGGGGAGCTGTTTTTT. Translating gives CASASGDTGELFF.

CDR3 DNA: TGTGCCAGCCGAATCGGACAGGAGTCTGAAGCTTTCTTT. This codes for CASRIGQESEAFF. This chain joins TRBV28 and TRBJ1-1, with 7 bases fitting TRBD1. CDR1 and CDR2 (germline): MDHEN, SYDVKM. CDR3 length: 13 residues. V lost 8 bases to trimming and J lost 6 bases; unmatched junction nucleotides: 9.